This TCR beta chain was identified during a study of beta chain features in type 1 diabetes. Findings and limits, study-wide: PCR might show a preference for shorter templates, equally across patients and controls. Shortening that was moderate but significant affected the TCRB CDR3s of Type 1 diabetes patients in all four CD4+ subsets. Cells with high TCR expression could be over-represented when cDNA is sequenced.

Isolation of CD4+ naive, central memory, regulatory and stem cell-like memory cells was achieved by sorting via CD45RO/CCR7/CD25/CD127/CD95/CD27. Regarding this clone: Its target is unknown.

The authors reverse transcribed all of the isolated RNA, so sequencing captured expressed TCRB transcripts. The data were produced by immunoSEQ multiplex PCR, yet TCRdb's version contains in-frame clones alone and is incomplete. The sample has about 360,000 clones; around 13% are singletons. The sequenced sample was naive CD4+ T cells from blood. The TCR was taken from a man aged 18 to 29 in good health.

The CDR3 here is CSVRGSGTEAFF. The DNA for the CDR3 is TGCAGCGTTCGCGGCAGTGGCACTGAAGCTTTCTTT. This chain connects TRBV29-1 to TRBJ1-1, with D unclear. The V and J ends lost 5 bases and 4 bases respectively, with 11 bases between them. The CDR3 runs 12 residues. From germline, CDR1 is SQVTM and CDR2 ANQGSEA.